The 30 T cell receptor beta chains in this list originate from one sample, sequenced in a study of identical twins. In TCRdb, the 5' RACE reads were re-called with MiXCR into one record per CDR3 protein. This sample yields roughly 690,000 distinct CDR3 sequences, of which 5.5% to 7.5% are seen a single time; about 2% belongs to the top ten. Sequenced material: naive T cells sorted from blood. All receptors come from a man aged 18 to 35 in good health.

CDR3 protein: CAWSVGNIQYF. The CDR3 bases are TGTGCCTGGAGTGTAGGAAACATTCAGTACTTC. The chain is built from TRBV30 and TRBJ2-4, with D unresolved. The germline V gene has CDR1 GTSNPN and CDR2 SVGIG (reference sequence). The CDR3 sequence is 11 residues long. V was cut by 0 bases and J by 6 bases, with 3 bases left in between.

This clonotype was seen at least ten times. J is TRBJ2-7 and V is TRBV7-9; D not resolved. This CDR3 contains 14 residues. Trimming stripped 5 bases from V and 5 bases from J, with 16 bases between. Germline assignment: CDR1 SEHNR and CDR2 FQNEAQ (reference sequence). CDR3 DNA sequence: TGTGCCAGCAGCCCCCCCCGTGACACCCACGAGCAGTACTTC. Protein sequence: CASSPPRDTHEQYF.

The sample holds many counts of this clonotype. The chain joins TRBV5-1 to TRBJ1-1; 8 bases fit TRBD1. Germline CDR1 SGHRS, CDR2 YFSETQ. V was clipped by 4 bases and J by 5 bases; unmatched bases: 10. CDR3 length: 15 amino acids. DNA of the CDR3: TGCGCCAGCAGCAACGATCTCAGGGGGCGGACTGAAGCTTTCTTT. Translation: CASSNDLRGRTEAFF.

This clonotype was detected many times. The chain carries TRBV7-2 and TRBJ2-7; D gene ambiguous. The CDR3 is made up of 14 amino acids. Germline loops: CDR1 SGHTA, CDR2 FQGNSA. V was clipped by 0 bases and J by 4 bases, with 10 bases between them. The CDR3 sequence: CASSLATAGYEQYF. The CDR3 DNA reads TGTGCCAGCAGCTTAGCGACGGCTGGTTACGAGCAGTACTTC.

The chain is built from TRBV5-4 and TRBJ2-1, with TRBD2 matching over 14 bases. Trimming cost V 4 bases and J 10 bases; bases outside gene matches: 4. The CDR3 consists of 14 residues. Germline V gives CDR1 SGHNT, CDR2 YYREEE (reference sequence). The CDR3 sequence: CASSHRTSGREQFF. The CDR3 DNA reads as TGTGCCAGCAGCCACCGGACTAGCGGGAGGGAGCAGTTCTTC.

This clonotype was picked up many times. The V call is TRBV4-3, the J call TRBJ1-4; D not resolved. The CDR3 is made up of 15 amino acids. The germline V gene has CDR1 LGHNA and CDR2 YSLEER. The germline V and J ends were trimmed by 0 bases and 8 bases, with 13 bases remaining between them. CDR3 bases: TGCGCCAGCAGCCAAGACTTAGGGTGGGGAGAAAAACTGTTTTTT. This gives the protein CASSQDLGWGEKLFF.

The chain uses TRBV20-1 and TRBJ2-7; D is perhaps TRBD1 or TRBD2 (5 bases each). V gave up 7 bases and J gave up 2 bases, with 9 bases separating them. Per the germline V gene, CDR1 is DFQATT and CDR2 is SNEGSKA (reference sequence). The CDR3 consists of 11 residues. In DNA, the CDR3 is TGCAGTGGGGACGGTACCTACGAGCAGTACTTC. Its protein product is CSGDGTYEQYF.

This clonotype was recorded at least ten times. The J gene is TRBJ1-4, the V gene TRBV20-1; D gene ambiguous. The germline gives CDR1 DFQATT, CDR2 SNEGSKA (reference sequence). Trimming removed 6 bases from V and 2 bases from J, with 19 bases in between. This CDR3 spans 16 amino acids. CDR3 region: CSAARGGLATNEKLFF. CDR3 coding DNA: TGCAGTGCCGCGCGGGGAGGGTTAGCGACTAATGAAAAACTGTTTTTT.

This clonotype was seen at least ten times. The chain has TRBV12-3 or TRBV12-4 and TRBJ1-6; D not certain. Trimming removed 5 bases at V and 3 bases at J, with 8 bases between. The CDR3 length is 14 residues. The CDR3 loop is CASSLRGYNSPLHF. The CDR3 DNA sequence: TGTGCCAGCAGTCTCCGGGGCTATAATTCACCCCTCCACTTT.

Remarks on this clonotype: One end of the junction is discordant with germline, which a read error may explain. Written as DNA, the CDR3 is TGTGCCAGCAGCTTAGCTAGCGGGAGTCCCTACAATGGGCAGTTCTTC. Translated: CASSLASGSPYNGQFF. The rearrangement uses TRBV7-2 and TRBJ2-1; 9 bases align to TRBD2. Per germline, CDR1 SGHTA and CDR2 FQGNSA. CDR3 size: 16 residues. Using reference TRBV7-2 and TRBJ2-1 for the parts outside the CDR3, the full variable domain is GAGVSQSPSNKVTEKGKDVELRCDPISGHTALYWYRQSLGQGLEFLIYFQGNSAPDKSGLPSDRFSAERTGGSVSTLTIQRTQQEDSAVYLCASSLASGSPYNGQFFGPGTRLTVL.

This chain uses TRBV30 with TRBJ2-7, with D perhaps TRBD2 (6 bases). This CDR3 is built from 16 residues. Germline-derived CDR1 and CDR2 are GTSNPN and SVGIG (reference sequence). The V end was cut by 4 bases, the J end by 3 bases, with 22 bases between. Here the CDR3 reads CAWTVDGSISGYEQYV. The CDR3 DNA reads TGTGCCTGGACTGTGGACGGGAGTATTTCGGGCTACGAGCAGTACGTC.

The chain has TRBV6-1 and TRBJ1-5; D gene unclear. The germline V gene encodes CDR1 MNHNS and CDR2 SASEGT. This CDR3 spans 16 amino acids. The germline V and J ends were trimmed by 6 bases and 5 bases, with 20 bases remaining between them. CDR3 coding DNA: TGTGCCAGCAGCCCGCACGCCGAGACAAGATATCAGCCCCAGCATTTT. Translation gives CASSPHAETRYQPQHF.

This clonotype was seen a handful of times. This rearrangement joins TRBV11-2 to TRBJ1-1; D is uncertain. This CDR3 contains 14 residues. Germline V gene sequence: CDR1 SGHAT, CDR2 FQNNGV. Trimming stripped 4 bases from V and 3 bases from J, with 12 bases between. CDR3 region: CASSSRVGDTEAFF. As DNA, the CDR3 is TGTGCCAGCAGCTCGAGGGTTGGTGACACTGAAGCTTTCTTT.

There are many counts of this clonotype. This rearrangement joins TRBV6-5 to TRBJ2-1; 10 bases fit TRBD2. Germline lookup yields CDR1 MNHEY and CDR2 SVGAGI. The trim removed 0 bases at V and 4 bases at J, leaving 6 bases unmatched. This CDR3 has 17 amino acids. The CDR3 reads CASSYSPTSGIYNEQFF. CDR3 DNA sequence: TGTGCCAGCAGTTACTCCCCCACTAGCGGGATATACAATGAGCAGTTCTTC.

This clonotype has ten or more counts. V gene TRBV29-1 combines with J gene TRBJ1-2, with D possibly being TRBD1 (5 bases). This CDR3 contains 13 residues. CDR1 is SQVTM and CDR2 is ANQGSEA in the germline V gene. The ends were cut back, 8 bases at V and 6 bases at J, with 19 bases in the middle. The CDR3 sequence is CSIRGGDRDGYTF. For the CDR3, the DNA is TGCAGCATCCGGGGAGGGGACCGCGATGGCTACACCTTC.

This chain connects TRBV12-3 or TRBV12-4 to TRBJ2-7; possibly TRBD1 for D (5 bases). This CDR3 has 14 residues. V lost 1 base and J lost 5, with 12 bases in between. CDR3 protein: CASSLGQGEDEQYV. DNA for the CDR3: TGTGCCAGCAGTTTAGGGCAGGGTGAAGACGAGCAGTACGTC.

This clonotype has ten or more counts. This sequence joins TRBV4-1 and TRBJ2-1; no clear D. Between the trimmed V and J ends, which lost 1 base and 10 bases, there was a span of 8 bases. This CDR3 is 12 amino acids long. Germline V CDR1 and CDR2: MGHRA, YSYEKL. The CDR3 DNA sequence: TGCGCCAGCAGCCAAGGGCCTGAAGAGCAGTTCTTC. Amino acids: CASSQGPEEQFF.

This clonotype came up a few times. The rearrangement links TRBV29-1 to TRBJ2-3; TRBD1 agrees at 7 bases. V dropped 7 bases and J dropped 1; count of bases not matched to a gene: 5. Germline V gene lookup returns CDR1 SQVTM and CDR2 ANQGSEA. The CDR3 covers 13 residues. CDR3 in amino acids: CSGRGLGTDTQYF. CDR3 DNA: TGCAGCGGAAGGGGGCTGGGCACAGATACGCAGTATTTT.

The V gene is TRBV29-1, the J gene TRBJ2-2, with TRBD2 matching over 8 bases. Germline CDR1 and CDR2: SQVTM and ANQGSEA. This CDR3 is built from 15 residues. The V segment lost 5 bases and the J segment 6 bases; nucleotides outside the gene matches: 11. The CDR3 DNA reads TGCAGCGTTCCTAAGAGCGGGAGAGATGCCGGGGAGCTGTTTTTT. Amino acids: CSVPKSGRDAGELFF.

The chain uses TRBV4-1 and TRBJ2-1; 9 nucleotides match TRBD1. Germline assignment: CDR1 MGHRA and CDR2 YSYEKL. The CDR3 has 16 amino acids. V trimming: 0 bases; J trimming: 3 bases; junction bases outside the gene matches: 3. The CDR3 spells CASSQEGQGIYNEQFF. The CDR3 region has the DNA TGCGCCAGCAGCCAAGAAGGACAGGGGATCTACAATGAGCAGTTCTTC.

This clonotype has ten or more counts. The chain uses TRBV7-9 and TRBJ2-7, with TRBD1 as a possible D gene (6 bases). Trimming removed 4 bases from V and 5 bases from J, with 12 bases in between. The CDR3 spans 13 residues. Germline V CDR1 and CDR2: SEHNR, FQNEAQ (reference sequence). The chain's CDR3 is CASSYRVANEQYF. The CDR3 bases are TGTGCCAGCAGCTACAGGGTAGCCAACGAGCAGTACTTC.

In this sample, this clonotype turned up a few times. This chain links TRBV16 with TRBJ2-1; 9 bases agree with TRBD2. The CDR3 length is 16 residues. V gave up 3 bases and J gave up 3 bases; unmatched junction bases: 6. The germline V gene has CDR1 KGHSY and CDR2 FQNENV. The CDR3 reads CASSQIISGSYNEQFF. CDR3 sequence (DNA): TGTGCCAGCAGCCAGATAATTAGCGGGAGCTACAATGAGCAGTTCTTC. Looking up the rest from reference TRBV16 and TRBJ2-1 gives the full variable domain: GEEVAQTPKHLVRGEGQKAKLYCAPIKGHSYVFWYQQVLKNEFKFLISFQNENVFDETGMPKERFSAKCLPNSPCSLEIQATKLEDSAVYFCASSQIISGSYNEQFFGPGTRLTVL.

CDR3 DNA sequence: TGTGCCAGCAGCTTAGATGGGGGCACTGAAAACATTCAGTACTTC. Translation gives CASSLDGGTENIQYF. The chain joins TRBV11-3 to TRBJ2-4; D perhaps matches TRBD1 (6 bases). V was cut by 0 bases and J by 5 bases, with 11 bases left in between. Per the germline V gene, CDR1 is SGHNT and CDR2 is YENEEA. The CDR3 consists of 15 residues.

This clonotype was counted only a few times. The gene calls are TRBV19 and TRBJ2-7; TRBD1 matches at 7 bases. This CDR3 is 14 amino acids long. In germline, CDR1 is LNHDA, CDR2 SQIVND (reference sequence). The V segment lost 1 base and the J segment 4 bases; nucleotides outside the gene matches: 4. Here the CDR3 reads CASSIGQGDYEQYV. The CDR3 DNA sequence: TGTGCCAGTAGTATAGGGCAGGGGGATTACGAGCAGTACGTC.

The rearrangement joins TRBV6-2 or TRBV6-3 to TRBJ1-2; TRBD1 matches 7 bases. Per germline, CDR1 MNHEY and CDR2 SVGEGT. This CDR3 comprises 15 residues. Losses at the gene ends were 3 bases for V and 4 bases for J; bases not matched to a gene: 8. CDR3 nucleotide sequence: TGTGCCAGCAGTTATGCGCGACAGGGTCCCTATGGCTACACCTTC. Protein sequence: CASSYARQGPYGYTF.

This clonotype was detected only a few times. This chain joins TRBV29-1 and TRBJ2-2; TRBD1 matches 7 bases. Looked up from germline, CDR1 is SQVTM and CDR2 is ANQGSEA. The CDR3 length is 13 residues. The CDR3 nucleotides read TGCACCTTTAGAGGGGGCCTCACCGGGGAGCTGTTTTTT. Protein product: CTFRGGLTGELFF.

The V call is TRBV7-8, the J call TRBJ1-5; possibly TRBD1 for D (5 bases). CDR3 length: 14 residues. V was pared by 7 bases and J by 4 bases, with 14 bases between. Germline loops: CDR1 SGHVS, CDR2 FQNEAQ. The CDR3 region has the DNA TGTGCCAGCACCCAGATGGGGGGAAATCAGCCCCAGCATTTT. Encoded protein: CASTQMGGNQPQHF.

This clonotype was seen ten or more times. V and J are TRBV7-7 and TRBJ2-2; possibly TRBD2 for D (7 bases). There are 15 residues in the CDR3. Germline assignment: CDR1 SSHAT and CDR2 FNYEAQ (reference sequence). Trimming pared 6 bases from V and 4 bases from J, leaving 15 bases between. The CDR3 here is CASSPGGQGTGELFF. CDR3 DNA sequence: TGTGCCAGCAGTCCGGGGGGACAAGGCACCGGGGAGCTGTTTTTT. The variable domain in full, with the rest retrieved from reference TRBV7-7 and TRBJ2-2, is GAGVSQSPRYKVTKRGQDVTLRCDPISSHATLYWYQQALGQGPEFLTYFNYEAQPDKSGLPSDRFSAERPEGSISTLTIQRTEQRDSAMYRCASSPGGQGTGELFFGEGSRLTVL.

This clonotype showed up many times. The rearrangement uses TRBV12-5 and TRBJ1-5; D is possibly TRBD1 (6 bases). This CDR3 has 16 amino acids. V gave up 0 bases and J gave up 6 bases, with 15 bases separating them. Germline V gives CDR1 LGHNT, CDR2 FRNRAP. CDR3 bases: TGTGCTAGTGGTTTGGTACTAGGGGGGGAAGGTCAGCCCCAGCATTTT. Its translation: CASGLVLGGEGQPQHF.

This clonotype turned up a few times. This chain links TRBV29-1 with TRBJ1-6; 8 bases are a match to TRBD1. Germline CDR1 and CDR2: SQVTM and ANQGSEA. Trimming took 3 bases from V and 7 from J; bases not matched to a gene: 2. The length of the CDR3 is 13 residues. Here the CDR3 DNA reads TGCAGCGTTGATCAGGGGGCAAATTCACCCCTCCACTTT. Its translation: CSVDQGANSPLHF.